This TCR beta chain was captured in a study of regulatory T cells in long-lasting Graves disease. According to the study, TCR beta libraries were built with iRepertoire HTBI primers and CDR3-region Arm-PCR. A single record per CDR3 protein comes from TCRdb applying MiXCR to the multiplex PCR reads. The table lists over 500,000 distinct CDR3 sequences, about 16% of them singletons. This CDR3 is built from 16 residues. V shed 7 bases and J 2 bases; nucleotides not matched to a gene: 12. CDR1 and CDR2 (germline): DFQATT, SNEGSKA (reference sequence). This clonotype was counted ten times or more. This sample's time point: newly diagnosed GD, antithyroid drugs for less than 3 months. PBMC RNA served as the TCR library source. These data also featured in a second study, about T cells in Graves' hyperthyroidism and ophthalmopathy.

This clonotype was obtained from a young man with Graves disease. The sample consisted of peripheral blood mononuclear cells (PBMCs), taken at new diagnosis, from a patient treated with antithyroid drugs. The chain couples TRBV20-1 to TRBJ2-3; TRBD2 agrees at 10 bases. The CDR3 sequence is CSGRHSLAGVTDTQYF. CDR3 sequence (DNA): TGCAGTGGTCGGCATTCCCTAGCGGGAGTCACAGATACGCAGTATTTT.